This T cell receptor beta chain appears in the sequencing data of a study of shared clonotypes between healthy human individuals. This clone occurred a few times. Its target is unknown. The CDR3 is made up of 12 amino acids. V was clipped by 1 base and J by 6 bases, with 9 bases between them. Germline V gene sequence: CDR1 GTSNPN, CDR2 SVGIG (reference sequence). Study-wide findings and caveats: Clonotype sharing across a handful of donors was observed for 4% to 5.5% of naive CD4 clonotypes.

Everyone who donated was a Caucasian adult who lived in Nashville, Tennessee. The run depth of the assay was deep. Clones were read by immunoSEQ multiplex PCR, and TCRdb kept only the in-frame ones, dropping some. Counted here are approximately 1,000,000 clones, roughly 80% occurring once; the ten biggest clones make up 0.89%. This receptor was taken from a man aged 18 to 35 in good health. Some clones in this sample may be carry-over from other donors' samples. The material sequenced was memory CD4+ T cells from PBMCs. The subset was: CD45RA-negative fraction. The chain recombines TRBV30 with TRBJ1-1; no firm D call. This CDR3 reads CAWSANQAEAFF. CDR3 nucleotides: TGTGCCTGGAGTGCGAACCAGGCTGAAGCTTTCTTT.